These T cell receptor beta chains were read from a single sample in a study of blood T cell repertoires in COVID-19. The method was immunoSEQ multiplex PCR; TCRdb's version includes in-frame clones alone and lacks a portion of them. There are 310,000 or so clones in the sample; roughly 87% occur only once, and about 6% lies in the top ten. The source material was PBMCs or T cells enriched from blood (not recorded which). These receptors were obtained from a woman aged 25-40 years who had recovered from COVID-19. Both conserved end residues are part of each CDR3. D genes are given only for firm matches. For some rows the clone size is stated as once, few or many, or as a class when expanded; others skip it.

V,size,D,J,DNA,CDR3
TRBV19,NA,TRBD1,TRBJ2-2,TGTGCCAGCATGGGACAGTGGACCGGGGAGCTGTTTTTT,CASMGQWTGELFF
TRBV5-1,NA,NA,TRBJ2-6,TGCGCCAGCAGCTTAGCGGGCCTATCTGGGGCCAACGTCCTGACTTTC,CASSLAGLSGANVLTF
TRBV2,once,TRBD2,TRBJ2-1,TGTGCCAGCAGTGAAGGGTTAGCGGGGGGGCCCTCCTACAATGAGCAGTTCTTC,CASSEGLAGGPSYNEQFF
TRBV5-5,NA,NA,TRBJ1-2,TGTGCCAGCAGCTTGGCCCGGACAGCTAACTATGGCTACACCTTC,CASSLARTANYGYTF
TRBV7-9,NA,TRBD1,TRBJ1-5,TGTGCCAGCAGCTTAGGGACAGGGGGAGGCAATCAGCCCCAGCATTTT,CASSLGTGGGNQPQHF
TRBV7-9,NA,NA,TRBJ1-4,TGTGCCAGCAGCCTACATCAGGTGTTCTCAACTAATGAAAAACTGTTTTTT,CASSLHQVFSTNEKLFF
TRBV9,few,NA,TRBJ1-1,TGTGCCAGCAGCGTAGACCGAGACACTGAAGCTTTCTTT,CASSVDRDTEAFF
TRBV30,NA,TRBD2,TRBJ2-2,TGTGCCTGGAGTAGCGGGGGCCTTTACACCGGGGAGCTGTTTTTT,CAWSSGGLYTGELFF
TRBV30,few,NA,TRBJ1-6,TGTGCCTGGGAACCGGGAGGCTATAATTCACCCCTCCACTTT,CAWEPGGYNSPLHF
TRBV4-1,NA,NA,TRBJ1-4,TGCGCCAGCAGCCAAGTCTGGACAGCTAATGAAAAACTGTTTTTT,CASSQVWTANEKLFF
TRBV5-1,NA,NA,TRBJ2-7,TGCGCCAGCAGCTTTCGTCCTCAGGACTCTTCCTACGAGCAGTACTTC,CASSFRPQDSSYEQYF
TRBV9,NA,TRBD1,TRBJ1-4,TGTGCCAGCAGCGGTGACAGGGGAGAAGCAACTAATGAAAAACTGTTTTTT,CASSGDRGEATNEKLFF
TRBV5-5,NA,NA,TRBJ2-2,TGTGCCAGCAGCCCCCTGGGCGGGGCCGGGGAGCTGTTTTTT,CASSPLGGAGELFF
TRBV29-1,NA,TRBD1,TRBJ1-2,TGCAGCGCGGCTAGGGGACAGGGAAACTATGGCTACACCTTC,CSAARGQGNYGYTF
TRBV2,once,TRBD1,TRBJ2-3,TGTGCCAGCAGTGGGGACAGGGGGTTAGATACGCAGTATTTT,CASSGDRGLDTQYF
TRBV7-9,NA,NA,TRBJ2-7,TGTGCCAGCAGCTTAAAGAGGGGGACCTACGAGCAGTACTTC,CASSLKRGTYEQYF
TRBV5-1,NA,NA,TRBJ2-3,TGCGCCAGCAGGATTAGCGGCTCCCCCGATACGCAGTATTTT,CASRISGSPDTQYF
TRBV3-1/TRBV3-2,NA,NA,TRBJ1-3,TGTGCCAGCAGCCGGGCCTTCTCTGGAAACACCATATATTTT,CASSRAFSGNTIYF
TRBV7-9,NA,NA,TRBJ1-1,TGTGCCAGCAGCTTACGGGACTTTGAAGCTTTCTTT,CASSLRDFEAFF
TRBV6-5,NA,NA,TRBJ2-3,TGTGCCAGCAGGACAGGAGCCACAGATACGCAGTATTTT,CASRTGATDTQYF
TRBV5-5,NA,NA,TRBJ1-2,TGTGCCAGCAGCTTGGTACTAACAACCGCCCAGGGCTACACCTTC,CASSLVLTTAQGYTF
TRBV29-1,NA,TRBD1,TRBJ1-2,TGCAGCGTGTTACGGGGACAGGGTTATGGCTACACCTTC,CSVLRGQGYGYTF
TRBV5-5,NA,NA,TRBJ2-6,TGTGCCAGCAGCCCGAGATTCGACGGGCCCGGGAGTGGGGCCAACGTCCTGACTTTC,CASSPRFDGPGSGANVLTF
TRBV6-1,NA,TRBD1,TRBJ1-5,TGTGCCAGCAGTGAAACCCCACAGGGGGCGAGGCCCCAGCATTTT,CASSETPQGARPQHF
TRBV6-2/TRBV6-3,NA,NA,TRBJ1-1,TGTGCCAGCAGCCCTCTTATTGGGCCAGGAATGAACACTGAAGCTTTCTTT,CASSPLIGPGMNTEAFF
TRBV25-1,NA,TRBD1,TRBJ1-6,TGTGCCAGCAGTGAGGGACAGGGTCGGAATTCACCCCTCCACTTT,CASSEGQGRNSPLHF
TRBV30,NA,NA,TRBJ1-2,TGTGCCTGCCTCGGAGGGGCTAACTATGGCTACACCTTC,CACLGGANYGYTF